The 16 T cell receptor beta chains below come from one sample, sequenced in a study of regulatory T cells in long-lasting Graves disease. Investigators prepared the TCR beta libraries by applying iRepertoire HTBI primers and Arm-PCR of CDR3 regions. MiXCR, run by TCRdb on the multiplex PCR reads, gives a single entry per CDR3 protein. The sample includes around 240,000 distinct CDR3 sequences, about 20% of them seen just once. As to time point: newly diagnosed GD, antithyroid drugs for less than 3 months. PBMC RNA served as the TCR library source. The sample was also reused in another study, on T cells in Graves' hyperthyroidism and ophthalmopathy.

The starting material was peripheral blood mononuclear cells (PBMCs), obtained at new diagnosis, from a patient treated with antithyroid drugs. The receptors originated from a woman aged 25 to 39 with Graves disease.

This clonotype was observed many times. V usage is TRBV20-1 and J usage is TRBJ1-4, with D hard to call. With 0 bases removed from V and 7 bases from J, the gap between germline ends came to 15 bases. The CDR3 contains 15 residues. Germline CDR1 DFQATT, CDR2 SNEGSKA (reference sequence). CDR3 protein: CSARDLSERSEKLFF. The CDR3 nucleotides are TGCAGTGCTAGAGATCTCTCAGAGAGGAGTGAAAAACTGTTTTTT.

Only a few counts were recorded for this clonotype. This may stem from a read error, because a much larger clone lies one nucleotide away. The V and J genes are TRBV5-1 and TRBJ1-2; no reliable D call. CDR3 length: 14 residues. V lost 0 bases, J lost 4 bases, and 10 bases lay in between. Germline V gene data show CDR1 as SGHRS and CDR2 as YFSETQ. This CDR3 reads CASSLEVASYGYTF. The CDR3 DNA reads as TGCGCCAGCAGCTTGGAGGTGGCTTCCTATGGCTACACCTTC.

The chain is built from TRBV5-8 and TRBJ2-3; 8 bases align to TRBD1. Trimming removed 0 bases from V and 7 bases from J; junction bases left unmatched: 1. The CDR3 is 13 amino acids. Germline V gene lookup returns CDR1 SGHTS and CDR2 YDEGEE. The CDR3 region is CASSLAGGNTQYF. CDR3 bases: TGTGCCAGCAGCTTGGCAGGGGGCAATACGCAGTATTTT.

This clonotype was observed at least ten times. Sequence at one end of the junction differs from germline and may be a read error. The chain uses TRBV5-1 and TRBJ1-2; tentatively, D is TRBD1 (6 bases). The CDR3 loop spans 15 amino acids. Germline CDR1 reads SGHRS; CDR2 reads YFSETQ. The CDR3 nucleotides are TGTGCCAGCAGCGGACCGGGACAAGCCTACTATGGCTACACCTTC. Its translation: CASSGPGQAYYGYTF.

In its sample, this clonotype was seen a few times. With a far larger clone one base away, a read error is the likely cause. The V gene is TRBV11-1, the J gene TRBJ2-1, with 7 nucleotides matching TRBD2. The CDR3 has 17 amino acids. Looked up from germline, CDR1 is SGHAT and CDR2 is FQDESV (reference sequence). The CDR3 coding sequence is TGTGCCAGCGGCTTAACCGCCGGGGGGAGATCAGACAATGAGCAGTTCTTC. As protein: CASGLTAGGRSDNEQFF.

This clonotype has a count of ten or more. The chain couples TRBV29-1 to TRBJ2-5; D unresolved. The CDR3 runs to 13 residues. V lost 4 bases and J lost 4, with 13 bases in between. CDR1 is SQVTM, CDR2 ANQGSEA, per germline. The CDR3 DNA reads TGCAGCGTTGTAAGTGGTGGGCGAGAGACCCAGTACTTC. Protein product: CSVVSGGRETQYF.

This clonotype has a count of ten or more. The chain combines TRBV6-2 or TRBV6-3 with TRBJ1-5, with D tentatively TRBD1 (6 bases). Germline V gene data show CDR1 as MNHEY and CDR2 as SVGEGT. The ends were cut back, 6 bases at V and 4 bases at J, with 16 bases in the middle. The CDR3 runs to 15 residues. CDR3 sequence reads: CASRRTGSPNQPQHF. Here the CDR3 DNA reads TGTGCCAGCAGACGTACAGGGTCTCCAAATCAGCCCCAGCATTTT.

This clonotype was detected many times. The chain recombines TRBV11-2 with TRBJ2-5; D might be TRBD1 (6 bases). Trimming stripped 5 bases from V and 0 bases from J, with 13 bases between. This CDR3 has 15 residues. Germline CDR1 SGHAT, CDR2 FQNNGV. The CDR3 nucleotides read TGTGCCAGCAGCGAGACAGGAGCTCACCAAGAGACCCAGTACTTC. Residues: CASSETGAHQETQYF. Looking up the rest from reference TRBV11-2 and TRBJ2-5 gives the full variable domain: EAGVAQSPRYKIIEKRQSVAFWCNPISGHATLYWYQQILGQGPKLLIQFQNNGVVDDSQLPKDRFSAERLKGVDSTLKIQPAKLEDSAVYLCASSETGAHQETQYFGPGTRLLVL.

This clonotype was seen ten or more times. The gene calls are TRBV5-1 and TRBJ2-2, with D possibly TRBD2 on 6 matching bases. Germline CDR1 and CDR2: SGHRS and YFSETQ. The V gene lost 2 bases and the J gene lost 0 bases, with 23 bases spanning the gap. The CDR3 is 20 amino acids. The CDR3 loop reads CASSFIWLGGHLSNTGELFF. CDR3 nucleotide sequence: TGCGCCAGCAGCTTTATTTGGCTTGGAGGGCACTTATCGAACACCGGGGAGCTGTTTTTT. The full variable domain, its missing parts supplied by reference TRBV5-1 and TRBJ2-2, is KAGVTQTPRYLIKTRGQQVTLSCSPISGHRSVSWYQQTPGQGLQFLFEYFSETQRNKGNFPGRFSGRQFSNSRSEMNVSTLELGDSALYLCASSFIWLGGHLSNTGELFFGEGSRLTVL.

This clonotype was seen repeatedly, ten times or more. This CDR3 reads CASSWTGIDEKLFF. Written as DNA, the CDR3 is TGTGCCAGCAGCTGGACAGGGATTGATGAAAAACTGTTTTTT. V gene TRBV7-9 combines with J gene TRBJ1-4; the match to TRBD1 covers 8 bases. This CDR3 spans 14 amino acids. Germline V gene data show CDR1 as SEHNR and CDR2 as FQNEAQ (reference sequence). Trimming removed 4 bases from V and 6 bases from J; junction bases left unmatched: 4.

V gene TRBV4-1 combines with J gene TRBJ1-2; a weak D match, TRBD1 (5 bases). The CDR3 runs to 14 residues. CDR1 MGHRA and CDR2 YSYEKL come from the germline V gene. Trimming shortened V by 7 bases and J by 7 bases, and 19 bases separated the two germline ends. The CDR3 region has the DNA TGCGCCAGCAATAGCGACATTGGGGCCCTTGGCTACACCTTC. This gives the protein CASNSDIGALGYTF.

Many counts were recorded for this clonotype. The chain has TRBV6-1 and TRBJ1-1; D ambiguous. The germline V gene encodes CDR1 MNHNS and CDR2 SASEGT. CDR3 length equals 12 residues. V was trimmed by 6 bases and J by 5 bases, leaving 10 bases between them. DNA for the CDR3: TGTGCCAGCAGGGATAAGAGGACTGAAGCTTTCTTT. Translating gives CASRDKRTEAFF.

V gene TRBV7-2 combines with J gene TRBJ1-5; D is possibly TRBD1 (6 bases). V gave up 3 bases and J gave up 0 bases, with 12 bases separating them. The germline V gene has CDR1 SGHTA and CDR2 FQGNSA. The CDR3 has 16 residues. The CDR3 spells CASSLFQGHSNQPQHF. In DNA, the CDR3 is TGTGCCAGCAGCTTGTTTCAGGGACATAGCAATCAGCCCCAGCATTTT.

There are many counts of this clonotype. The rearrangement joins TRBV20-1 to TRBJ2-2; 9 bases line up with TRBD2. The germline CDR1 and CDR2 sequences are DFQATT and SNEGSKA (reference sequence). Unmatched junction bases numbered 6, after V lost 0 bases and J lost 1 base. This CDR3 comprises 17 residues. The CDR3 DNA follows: TGCAGTGCTAGAGATAGGGCTAGCGGGGTGAACACCGGGGAGCTGTTTTTT. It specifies CSARDRASGVNTGELFF.

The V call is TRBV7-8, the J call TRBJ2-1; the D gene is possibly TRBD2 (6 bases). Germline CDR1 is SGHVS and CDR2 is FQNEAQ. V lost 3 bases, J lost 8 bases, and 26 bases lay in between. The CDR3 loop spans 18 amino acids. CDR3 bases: TGTGCCAGCAGCTTTAAAGCCTTGGGGAGGTCCGAAGGCTATGAGCAGTTCTTC. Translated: CASSFKALGRSEGYEQFF.

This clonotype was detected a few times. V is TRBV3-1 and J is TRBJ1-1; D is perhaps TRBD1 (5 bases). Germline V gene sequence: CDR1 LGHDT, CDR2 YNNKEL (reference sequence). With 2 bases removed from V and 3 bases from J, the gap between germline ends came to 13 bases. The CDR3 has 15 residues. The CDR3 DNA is TGTGCCAGCAGCCAACATGGGGGGGGATACACTGAAGCTTTCTTT. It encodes CASSQHGGGYTEAFF.